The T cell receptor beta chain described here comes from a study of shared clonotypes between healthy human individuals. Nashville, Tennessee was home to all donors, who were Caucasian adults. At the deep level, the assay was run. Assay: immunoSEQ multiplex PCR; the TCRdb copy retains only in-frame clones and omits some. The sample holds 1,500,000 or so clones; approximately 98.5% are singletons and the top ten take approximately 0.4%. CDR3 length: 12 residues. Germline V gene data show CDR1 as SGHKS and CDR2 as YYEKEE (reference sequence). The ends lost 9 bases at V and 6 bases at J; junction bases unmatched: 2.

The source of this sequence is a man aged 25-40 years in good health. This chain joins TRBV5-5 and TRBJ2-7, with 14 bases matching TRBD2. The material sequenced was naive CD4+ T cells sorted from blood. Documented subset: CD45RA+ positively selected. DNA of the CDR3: TGTGCCACAGGACTAGCGGGAGGCGAGCAGTACTTC. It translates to CATGLAGGEQYF.